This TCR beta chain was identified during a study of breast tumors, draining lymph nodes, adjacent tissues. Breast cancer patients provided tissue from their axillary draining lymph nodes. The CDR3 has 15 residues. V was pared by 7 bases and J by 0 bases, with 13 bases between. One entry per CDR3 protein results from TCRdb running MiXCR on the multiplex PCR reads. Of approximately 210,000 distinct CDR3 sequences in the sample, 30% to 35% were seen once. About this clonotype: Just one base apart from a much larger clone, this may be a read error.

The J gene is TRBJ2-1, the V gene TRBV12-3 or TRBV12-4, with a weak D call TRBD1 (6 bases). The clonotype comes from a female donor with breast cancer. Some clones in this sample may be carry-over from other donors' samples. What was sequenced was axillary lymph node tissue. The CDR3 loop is CASTDGTLSYNEQFF. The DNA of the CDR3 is TGTGCCAGCACCGACGGGACACTCTCCTACAATGAGCAGTTCTTC.